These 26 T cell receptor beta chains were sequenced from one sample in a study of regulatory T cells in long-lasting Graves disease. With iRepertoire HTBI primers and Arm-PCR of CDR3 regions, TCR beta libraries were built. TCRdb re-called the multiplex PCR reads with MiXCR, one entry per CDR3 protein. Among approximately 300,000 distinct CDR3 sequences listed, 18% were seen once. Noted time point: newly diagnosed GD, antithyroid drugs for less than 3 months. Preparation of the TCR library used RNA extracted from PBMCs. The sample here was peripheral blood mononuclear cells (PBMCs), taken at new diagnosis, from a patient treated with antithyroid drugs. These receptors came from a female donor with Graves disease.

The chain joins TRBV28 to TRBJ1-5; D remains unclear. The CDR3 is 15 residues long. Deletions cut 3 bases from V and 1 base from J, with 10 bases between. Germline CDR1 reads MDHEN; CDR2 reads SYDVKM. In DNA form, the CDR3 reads TGTGCCAGCAGTTTCGGCACCAGCAGCAATCAGCCCCAGCATTTT. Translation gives CASSFGTSSNQPQHF.

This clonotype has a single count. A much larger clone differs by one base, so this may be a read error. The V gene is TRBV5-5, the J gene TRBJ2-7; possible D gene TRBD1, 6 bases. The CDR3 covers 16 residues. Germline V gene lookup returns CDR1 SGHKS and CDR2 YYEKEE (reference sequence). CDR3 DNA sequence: TGCGCCAGCAGCTTGGCTTCCGGAGCTAGGGGGTCCGAGCAGTACTTC. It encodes CASSLASGARGSEQYF. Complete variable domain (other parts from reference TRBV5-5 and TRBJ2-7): DAGVTQSPTHLIKTRGQQVTLRCSPISGHKSVSWYQQVLGQGPQFIFQYYEKEERGRGNFPDRFSARQFPNYSSELNVNALLLGDSALYLCASSLASGARGSEQYFGPGTRLTVT.

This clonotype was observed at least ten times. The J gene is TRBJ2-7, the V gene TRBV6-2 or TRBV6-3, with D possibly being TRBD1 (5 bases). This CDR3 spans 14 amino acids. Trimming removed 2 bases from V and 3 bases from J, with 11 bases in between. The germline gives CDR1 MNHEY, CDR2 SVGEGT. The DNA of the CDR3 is TGTGCCAGCAGTTACGGGCAGGGTTACTACGAGCAGTACTTC. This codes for CASSYGQGYYEQYF.

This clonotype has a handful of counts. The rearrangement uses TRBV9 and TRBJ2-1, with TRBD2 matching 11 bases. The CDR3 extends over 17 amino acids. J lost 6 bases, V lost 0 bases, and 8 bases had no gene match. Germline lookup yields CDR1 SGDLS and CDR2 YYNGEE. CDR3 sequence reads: CASSVATVAGGPNEQFF. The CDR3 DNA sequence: TGTGCCAGCAGCGTAGCTACGGTAGCGGGAGGGCCCAATGAGCAGTTCTTC.

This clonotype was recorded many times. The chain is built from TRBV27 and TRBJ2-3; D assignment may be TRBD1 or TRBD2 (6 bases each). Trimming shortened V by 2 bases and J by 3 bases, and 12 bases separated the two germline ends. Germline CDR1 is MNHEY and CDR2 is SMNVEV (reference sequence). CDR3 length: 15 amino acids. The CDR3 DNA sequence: TGTGCCAGCAGTTTAATGGGGGCGGGGACAGATACGCAGTATTTT. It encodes CASSLMGAGTDTQYF.

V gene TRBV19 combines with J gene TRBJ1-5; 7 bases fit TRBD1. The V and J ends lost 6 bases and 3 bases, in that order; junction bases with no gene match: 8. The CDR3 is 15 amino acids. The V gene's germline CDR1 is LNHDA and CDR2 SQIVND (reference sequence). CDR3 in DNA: TGTGCCAGTAGCCCCGCGGGACAGTTCAATCAGCCCCAGCATTTT. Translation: CASSPAGQFNQPQHF.

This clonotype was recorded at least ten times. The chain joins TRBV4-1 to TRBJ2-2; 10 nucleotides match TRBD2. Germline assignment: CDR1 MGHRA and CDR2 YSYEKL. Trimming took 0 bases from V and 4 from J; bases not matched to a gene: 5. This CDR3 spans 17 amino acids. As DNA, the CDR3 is TGCGCCAGCAGCCAAGATAGTGGGACTAGCGTCACCGGGGAGCTGTTTTTT. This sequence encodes CASSQDSGTSVTGELFF.

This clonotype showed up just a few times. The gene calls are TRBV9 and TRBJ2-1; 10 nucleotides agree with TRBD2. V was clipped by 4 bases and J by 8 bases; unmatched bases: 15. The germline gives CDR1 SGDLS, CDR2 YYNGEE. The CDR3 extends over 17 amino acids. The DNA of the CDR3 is TGTGCCAGCAGCTTTTCCCAGGGGTCTAGCGGGAGTTATGAGCAGTTCTTC. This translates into CASSFSQGSSGSYEQFF.

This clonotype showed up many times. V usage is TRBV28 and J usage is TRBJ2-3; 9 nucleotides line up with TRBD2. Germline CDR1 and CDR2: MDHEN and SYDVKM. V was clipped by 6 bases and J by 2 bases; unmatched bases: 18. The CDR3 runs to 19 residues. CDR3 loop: CASSPSQGWAGGPTDTQYF. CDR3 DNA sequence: TGTGCCAGCAGCCCTTCTCAGGGCTGGGCGGGAGGGCCCACAGATACGCAGTATTTT.

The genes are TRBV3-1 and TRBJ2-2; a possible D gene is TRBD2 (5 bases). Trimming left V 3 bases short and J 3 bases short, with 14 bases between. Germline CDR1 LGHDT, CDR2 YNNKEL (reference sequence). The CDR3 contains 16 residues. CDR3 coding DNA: TGTGCCAGCAGCCACCCGGGGTCAACGGACACCGGGGAGCTGTTTTTT. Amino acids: CASSHPGSTDTGELFF.

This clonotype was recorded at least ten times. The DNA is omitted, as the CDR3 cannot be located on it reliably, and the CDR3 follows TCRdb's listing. The CDR3 is CASSRLSGQGPRELFF. This rearrangement joins TRBV19 to TRBJ1-4; the D segment call TRBD1 is taken from the table without a DNA check. CDR1 LNHDA and CDR2 SQIVND come from the germline V gene (reference sequence). The CDR3 numbers 16 amino acids, ends counted.

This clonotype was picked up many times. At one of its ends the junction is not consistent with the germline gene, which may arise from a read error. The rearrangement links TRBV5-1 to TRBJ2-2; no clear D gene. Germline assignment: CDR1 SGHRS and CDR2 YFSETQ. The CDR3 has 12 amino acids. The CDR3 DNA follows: TGTGCCAGCAGTTTAGACACCGGGGAGCTGTTTTTT. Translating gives CASSLDTGELFF.

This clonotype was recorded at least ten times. The CDR3 sequence is CATSDPLAATYNEQFF. The CDR3, as DNA: TGTGCCACCAGTGACCCTTTAGCGGCCACCTACAATGAGCAGTTCTTC. The chain is built from TRBV24-1 and TRBJ2-1, with a tentative D call TRBD2 (6 bases). This CDR3 region has 16 residues. The germline CDR1 and CDR2 sequences are KGHDR and SFDVKD. V was clipped by 4 bases and J by 2 bases, with 14 bases between them.

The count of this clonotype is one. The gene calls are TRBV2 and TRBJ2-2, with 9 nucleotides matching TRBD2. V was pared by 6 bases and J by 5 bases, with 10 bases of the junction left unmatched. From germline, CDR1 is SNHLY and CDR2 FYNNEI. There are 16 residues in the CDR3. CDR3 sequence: CASRLGAGGGTGELFF. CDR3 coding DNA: TGTGCCAGCAGACTGGGAGCGGGAGGCGGTACCGGGGAGCTGTTTTTT.

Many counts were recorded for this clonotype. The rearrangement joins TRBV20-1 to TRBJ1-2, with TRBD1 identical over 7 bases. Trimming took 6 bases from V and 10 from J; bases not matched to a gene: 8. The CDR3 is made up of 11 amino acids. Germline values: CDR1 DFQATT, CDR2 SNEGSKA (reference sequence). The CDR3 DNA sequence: TGCAGTGCCGGGACAGTGCAAATCTACACCTTC. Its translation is CSAGTVQIYTF.

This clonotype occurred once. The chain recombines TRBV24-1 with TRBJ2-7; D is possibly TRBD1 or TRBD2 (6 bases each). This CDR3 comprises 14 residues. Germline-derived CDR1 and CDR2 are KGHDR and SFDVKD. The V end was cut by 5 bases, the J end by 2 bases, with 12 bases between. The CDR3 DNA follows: TGTGCCACCAGTGCGGGGGCTACCCCCTACGAGCAGTACTTC. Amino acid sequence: CATSAGATPYEQYF.

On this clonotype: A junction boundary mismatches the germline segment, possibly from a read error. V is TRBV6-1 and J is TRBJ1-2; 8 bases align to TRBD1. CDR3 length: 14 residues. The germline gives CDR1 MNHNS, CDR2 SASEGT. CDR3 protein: CASTETGVTYDYTF. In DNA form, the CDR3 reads TGTGCCAGCACCGAGACAGGGGTGACTTATGACTACACCTTC.

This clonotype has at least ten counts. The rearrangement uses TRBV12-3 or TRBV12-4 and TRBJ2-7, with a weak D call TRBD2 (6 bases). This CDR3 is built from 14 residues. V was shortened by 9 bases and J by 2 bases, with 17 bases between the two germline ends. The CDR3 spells CASLPPGRPYEQYF. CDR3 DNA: TGTGCCAGTTTGCCCCCCGGGAGACCCTACGAGCAGTACTTC.

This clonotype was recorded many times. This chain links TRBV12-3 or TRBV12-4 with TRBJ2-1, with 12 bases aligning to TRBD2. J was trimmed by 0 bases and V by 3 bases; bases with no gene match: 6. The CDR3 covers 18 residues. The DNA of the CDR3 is TGTGCCAGCAGTTTGAGACTAGCGGGAGCGAGCTCCTACAATGAGCAGTTCTTC. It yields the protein CASSLRLAGASSYNEQFF.

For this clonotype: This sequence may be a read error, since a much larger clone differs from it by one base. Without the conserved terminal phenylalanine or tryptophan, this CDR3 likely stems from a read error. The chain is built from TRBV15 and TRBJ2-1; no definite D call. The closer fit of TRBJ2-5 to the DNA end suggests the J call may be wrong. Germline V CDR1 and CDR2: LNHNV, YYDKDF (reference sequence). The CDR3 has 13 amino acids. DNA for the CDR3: TGTGCCACCAACCCGACATCACAAGAGACCCAGTACTCC. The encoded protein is CATNPTSQETQYS.

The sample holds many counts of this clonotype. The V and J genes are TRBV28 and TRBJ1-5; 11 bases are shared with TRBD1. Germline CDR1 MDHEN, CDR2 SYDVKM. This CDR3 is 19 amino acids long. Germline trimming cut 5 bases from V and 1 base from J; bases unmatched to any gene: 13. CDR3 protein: CASSRDRGIGLISNQPQHF. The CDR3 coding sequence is TGTGCCAGCAGTCGGGACAGGGGGATAGGGCTTATAAGCAATCAGCCCCAGCATTTT. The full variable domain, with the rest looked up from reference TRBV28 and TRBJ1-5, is DVKVTQSSRYLVKRTGEKVFLECVQDMDHENMFWYRQDPGLGLRLIYFSYDVKMKEKGDIPEGYSVSREKKERFSLILESASTNQTSMYLCASSRDRGIGLISNQPQHFGDGTRLSIL.

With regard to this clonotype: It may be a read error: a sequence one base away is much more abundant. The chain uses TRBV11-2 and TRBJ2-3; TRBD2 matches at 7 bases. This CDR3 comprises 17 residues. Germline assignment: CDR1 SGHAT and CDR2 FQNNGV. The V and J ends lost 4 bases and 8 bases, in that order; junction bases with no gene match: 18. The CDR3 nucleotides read TGTGCCAGCAGCTCCTTTAGCAGTGGTGGGAGGGCCGGTACGCAGTATTTT. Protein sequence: CASSSFSSGGRAGTQYF. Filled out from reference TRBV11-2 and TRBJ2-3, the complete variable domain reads EAGVAQSPRYKIIEKRQSVAFWCNPISGHATLYWYQQILGQGPKLLIQFQNNGVVDDSQLPKDRFSAERLKGVDSTLKIQPAKLEDSAVYLCASSSFSSGGRAGTQYFGPGTRLTVL.

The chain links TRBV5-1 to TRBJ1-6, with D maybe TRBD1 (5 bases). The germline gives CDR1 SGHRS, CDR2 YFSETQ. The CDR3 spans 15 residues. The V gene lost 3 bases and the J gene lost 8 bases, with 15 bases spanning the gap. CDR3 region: CASSSARQGDSPLHF. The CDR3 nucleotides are TGCGCCAGCAGCTCGGCGAGGCAGGGTGATTCACCCCTCCACTTT.

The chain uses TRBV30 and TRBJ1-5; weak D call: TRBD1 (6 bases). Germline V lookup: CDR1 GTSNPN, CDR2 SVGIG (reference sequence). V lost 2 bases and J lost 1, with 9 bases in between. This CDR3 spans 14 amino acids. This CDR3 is CAWSLRGSNQPQHF. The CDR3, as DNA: TGTGCCTGGAGTTTGAGGGGGAGCAATCAGCCCCAGCATTTT. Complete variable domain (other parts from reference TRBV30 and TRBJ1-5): SQTIHQWPATLVQPVGSPLSLECTVEGTSNPNLYWYRQAAGRGLQLLFYSVGIGQISSEVPQNLSASRPQDRQFILSSKKLLLSDSGFYLCAWSLRGSNQPQHFGDGTRLSIL.

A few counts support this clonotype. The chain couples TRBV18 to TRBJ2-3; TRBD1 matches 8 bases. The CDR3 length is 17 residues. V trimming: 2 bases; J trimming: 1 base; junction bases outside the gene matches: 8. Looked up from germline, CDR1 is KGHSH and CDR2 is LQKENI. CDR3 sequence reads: CASSPGDRGYGTDTQYF. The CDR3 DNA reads TGTGCCAGCTCACCAGGCGACAGGGGATATGGCACAGATACGCAGTATTTT.

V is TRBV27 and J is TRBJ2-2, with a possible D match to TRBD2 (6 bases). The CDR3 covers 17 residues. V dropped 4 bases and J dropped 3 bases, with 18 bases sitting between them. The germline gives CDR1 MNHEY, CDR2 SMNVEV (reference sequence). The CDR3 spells CASSSVTLGEDTGELFF. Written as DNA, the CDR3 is TGTGCCAGCAGTTCGGTTACGCTAGGGGAGGACACCGGGGAGCTGTTTTTT.